This TCR beta chain originates from a study of T cells in Graves' hyperthyroidism and ophthalmopathy. Notes on the study in general: Using 13 V-J features, a model discriminated ophthalmopathy from stable hyperthyroidism.

This clonotype was seen many times. The antigen remains unidentified. The CDR3 length is 16 residues. The germline V gene encodes CDR1 LNHDA and CDR2 SQIVND (reference sequence). V lost 3 bases, J lost 3 bases, and 15 bases lay in between. It was RNA transcripts that yielded the amplified TCR beta CDR3 regions. TCR CDR3 regions were first amplified by RT-PCR with HTBI primers. TCRdb used MiXCR to reprocess the multiplex PCR reads, holding one entry per CDR3 protein. The sample carries almost 600,000 distinct CDR3 sequences, more than 45% recorded once. V and J are TRBV19 and TRBJ1-5; possibly TRBD1 for D (5 bases). The specimen sequenced was peripheral blood or thyroid tissue (not recorded which). This TCR was recovered from a woman aged 18-29 years with Graves' hyperthyroidism. CDR3 in DNA: TGTGCCAGTAGTATTGAAGGGGTCATGGACAATCAGCCCCAGCATTTT. Amino acids: CASSIEGVMDNQPQHF. The full variable domain, completed using reference TRBV19 and TRBJ1-5, is DGGITQSPKYLFRKEGQNVTLSCEQNLNHDAMYWYRQDPGQGLRLIYYSQIVNDFQKGDIAEGYSVSREKKESFPLTVTSAQKNPTAFYLCASSIEGVMDNQPQHFGDGTRLSIL.